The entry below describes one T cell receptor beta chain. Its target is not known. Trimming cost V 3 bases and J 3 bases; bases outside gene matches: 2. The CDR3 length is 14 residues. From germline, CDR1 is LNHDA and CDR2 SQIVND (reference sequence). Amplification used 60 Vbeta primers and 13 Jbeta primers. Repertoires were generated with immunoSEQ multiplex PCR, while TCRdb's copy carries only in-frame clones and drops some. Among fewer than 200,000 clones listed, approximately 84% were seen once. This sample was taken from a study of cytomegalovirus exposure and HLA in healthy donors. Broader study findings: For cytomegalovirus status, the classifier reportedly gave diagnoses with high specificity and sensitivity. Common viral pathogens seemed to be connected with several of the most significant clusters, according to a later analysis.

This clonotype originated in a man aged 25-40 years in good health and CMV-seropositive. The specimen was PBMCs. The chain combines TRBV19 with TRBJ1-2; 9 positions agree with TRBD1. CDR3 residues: CASSIGTGYYGYTF. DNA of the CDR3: TGTGCCAGTAGTATCGGGACAGGGTACTATGGCTACACCTTC.